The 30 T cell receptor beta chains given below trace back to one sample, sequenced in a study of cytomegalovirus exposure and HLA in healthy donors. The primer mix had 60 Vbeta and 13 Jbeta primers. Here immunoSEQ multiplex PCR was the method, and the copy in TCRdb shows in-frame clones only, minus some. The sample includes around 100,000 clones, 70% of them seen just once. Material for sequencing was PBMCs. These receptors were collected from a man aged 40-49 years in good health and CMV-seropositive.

The CDR3, as DNA: TGTGCCAGCAGCCCACCAAGGACTAGGGGGTTAGGGGCCAAAAACATTCAGTACTTC. Encoded protein: CASSPPRTRGLGAKNIQYF. The chain employs TRBV9 and TRBJ2-4; the D gene is possibly TRBD2 (7 bases). Deletions cut 4 bases from V and 1 base from J, with 24 bases between. The CDR3 runs 19 residues. CDR1 SGDLS and CDR2 YYNGEE come from the germline V gene.

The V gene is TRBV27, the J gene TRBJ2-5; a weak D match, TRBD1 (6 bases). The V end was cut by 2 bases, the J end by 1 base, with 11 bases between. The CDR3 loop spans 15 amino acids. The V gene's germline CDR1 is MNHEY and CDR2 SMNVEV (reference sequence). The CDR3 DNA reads TGTGCCAGCAGTTTAGGGGGCCAGGCCCAAGAGACCCAGTACTTC. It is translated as CASSLGGQAQETQYF.

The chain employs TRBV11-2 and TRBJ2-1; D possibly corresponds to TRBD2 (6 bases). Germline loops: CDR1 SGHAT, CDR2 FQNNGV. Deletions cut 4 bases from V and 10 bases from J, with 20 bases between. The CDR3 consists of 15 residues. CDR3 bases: TGTGCCAGCAGCTCCAAGACTAGTGGGGTATCGGAGCAGTTCTTC. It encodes CASSSKTSGVSEQFF.

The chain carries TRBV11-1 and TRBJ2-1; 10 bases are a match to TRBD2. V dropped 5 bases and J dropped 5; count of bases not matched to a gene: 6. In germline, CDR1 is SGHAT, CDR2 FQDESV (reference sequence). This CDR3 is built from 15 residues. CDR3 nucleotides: TGTGCCAGCAGCCAACCGGGACTAGCGAACAATGAGCAGTTCTTC. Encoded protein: CASSQPGLANNEQFF.

CDR3 sequence reads: CASSSGGSGANVLTF. In DNA form, the CDR3 reads TGCGCCAGCAGCTCCGGGGGCTCTGGGGCCAACGTCCTGACTTTC. V and J are TRBV5-1 and TRBJ2-6, with D possibly being TRBD2 (6 bases). This CDR3 is built from 15 residues. The V end lost 3 bases, the J end lost 0 bases, and 7 bases lay between the germline ends. In germline, CDR1 is SGHRS, CDR2 YFSETQ.

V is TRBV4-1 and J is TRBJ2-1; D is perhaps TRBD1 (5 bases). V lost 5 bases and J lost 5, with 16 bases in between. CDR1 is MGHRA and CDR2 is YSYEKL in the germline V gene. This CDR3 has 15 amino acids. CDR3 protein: CASSEVPGYNNEQFF. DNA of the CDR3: TGCGCCAGCAGCGAGGTCCCAGGGTATAACAATGAGCAGTTCTTC.

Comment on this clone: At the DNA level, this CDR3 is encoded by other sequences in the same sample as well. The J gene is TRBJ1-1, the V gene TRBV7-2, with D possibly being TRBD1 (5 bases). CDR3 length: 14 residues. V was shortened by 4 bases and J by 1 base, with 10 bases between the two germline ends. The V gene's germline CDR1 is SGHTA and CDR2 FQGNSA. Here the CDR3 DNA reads TGTGCCAGCAGCTCCACCGGGGGGAACACTGAAGCTTTCTTT. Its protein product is CASSSTGGNTEAFF.

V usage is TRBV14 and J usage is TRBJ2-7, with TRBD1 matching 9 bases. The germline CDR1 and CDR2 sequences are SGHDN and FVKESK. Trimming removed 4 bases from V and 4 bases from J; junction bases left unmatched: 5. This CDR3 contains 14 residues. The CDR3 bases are TGTGCCAGCAGCCGAGGACAGGGGTGGTACGAGCAGTACTTC. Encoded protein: CASSRGQGWYEQYF.

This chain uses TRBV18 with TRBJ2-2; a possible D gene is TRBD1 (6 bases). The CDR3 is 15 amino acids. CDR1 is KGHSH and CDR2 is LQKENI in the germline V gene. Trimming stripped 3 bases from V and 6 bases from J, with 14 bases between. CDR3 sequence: CASSPLQGEAGELFF. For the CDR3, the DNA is TGTGCCAGCTCACCCTTACAGGGTGAGGCCGGGGAGCTGTTTTTT.

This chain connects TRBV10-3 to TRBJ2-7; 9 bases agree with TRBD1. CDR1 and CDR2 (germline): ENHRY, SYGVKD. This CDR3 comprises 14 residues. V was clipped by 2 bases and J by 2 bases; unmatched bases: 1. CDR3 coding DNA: TGTGCCATCAGTGAGAGACAGGGGGCCTACGAGCAGTACTTC. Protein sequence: CAISERQGAYEQYF.

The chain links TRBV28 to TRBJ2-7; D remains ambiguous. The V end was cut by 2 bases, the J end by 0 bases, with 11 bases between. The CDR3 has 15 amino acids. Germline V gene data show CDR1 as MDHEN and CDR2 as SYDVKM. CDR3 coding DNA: TGTGCCAGCAGTTTACGTCTAAAGAGCTCCTACGAGCAGTACTTC. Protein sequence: CASSLRLKSSYEQYF.

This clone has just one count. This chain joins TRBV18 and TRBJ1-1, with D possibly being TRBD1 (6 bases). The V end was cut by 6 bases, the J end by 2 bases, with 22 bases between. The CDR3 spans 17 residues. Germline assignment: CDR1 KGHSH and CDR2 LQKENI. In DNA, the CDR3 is TGTGCCAGCTCCCGAACAGTAGGGGGGGGCGAAAACACTGAAGCTTTCTTT. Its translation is CASSRTVGGGENTEAFF.

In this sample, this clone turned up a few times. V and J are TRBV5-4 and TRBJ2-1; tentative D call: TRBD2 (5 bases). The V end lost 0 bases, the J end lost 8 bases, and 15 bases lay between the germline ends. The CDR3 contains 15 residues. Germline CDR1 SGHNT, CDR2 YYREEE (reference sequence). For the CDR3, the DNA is TGTGCCAGCAGCTTGGGGGGAGTAGTTGGGGATGAGCAGTTCTTC. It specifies CASSLGGVVGDEQFF.

The CDR3 DNA sequence: TGTGCCTGGAGCGGTTCCACAGATACGCAGTATTTT. It specifies CAWSGSTDTQYF. This sequence joins TRBV30 and TRBJ2-3; D gene ambiguous. Germline-derived CDR1 and CDR2 are GTSNPN and SVGIG (reference sequence). The V end was cut by 3 bases, the J end by 2 bases, with 6 bases between. This CDR3 region has 12 residues.

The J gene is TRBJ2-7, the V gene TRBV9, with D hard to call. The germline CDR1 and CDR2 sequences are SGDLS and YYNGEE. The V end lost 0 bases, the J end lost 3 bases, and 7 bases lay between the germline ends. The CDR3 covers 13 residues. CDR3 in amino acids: CASSVAPGYEQYF. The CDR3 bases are TGTGCCAGCAGCGTAGCCCCCGGCTACGAGCAGTACTTC.

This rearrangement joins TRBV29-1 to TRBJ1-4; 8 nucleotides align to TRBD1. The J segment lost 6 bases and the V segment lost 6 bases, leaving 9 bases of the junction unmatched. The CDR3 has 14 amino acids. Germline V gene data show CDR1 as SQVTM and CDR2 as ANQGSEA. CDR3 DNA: TGCAGCGTCAAGAGACAGGGGAGAGATGAAAAACTGTTTTTT. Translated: CSVKRQGRDEKLFF.

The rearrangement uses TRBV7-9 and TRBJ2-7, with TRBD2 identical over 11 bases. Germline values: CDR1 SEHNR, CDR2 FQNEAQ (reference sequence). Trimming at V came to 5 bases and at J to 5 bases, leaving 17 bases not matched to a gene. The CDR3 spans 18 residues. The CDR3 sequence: CASSVEVGGLAGGNEQYF. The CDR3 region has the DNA TGTGCCAGCAGCGTCGAAGTTGGAGGACTAGCGGGTGGGAACGAGCAGTACTTC.

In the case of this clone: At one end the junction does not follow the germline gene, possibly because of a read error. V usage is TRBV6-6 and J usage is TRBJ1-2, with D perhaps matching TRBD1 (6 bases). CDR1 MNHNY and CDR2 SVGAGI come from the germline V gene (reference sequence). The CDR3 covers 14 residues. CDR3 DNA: TGTGCCAGCAGTTTAAGACAGGCGAACTATGGCTACCCCTTC. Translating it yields CASSLRQANYGYPF.

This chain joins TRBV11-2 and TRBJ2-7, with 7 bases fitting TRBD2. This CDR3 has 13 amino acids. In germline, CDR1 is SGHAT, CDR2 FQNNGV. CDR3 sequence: CATGEGSGYEQYV. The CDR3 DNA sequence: TGTGCAACCGGGGAGGGTAGCGGGTACGAGCAGTACGTC.

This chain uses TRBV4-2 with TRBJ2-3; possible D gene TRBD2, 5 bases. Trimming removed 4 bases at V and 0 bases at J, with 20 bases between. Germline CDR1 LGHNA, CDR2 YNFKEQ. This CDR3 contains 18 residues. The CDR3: CASSLQPGLEHSTDTQYF. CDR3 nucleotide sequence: TGTGCCAGCAGCCTACAACCGGGGTTGGAACATAGCACAGATACGCAGTATTTT.

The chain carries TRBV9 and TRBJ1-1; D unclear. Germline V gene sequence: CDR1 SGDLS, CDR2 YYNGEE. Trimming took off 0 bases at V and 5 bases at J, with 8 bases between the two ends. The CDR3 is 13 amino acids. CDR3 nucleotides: TGTGCCAGCAGCGTAGGTGCAGAAACTGAAGCTTTCTTT. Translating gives CASSVGAETEAFF.

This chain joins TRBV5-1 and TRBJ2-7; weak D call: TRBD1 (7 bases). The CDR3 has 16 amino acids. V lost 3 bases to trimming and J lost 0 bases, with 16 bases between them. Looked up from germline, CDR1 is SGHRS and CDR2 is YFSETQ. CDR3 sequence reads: CASSWRDRESSYEQYF. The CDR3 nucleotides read TGCGCCAGCAGCTGGAGGGACAGAGAGAGCTCCTACGAGCAGTACTTC.

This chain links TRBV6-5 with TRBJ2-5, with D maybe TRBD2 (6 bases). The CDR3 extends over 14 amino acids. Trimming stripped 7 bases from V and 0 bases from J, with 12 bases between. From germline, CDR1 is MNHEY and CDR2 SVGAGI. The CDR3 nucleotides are TGTGCCAGCACCCCCCCGGGGGACCAAGAGACCCAGTACTTC. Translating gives CASTPPGDQETQYF.

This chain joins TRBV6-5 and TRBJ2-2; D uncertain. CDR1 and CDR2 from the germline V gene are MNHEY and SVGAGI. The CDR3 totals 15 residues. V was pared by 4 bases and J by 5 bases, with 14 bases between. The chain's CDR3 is CASSSLGPWTGELFF. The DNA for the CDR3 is TGTGCCAGCAGTTCTCTGGGCCCCTGGACCGGGGAGCTGTTTTTT.

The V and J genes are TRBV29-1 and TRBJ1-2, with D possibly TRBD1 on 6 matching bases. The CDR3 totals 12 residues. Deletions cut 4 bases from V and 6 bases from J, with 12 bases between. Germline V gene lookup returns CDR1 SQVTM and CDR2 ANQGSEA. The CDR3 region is CSVVAGEDGYTF. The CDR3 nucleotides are TGCAGCGTTGTGGCAGGGGAAGATGGCTACACCTTC. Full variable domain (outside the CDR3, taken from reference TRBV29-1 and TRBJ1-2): SAVISQKPSRDICQRGTSLTIQCQVDSQVTMMFWYRQQPGQSLTLIATANQGSEATYESGFVIDKFPISRPNLTFSTLTVSNMSPEDSSIYLCSVVAGEDGYTFGSGTRLTVV.

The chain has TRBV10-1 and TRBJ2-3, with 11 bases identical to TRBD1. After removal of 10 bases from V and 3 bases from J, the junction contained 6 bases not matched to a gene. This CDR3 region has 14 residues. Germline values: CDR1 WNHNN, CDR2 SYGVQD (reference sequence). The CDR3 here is CATNRDRGTDTQYF. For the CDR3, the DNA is TGCGCCACTAACCGGGACAGGGGGACAGATACGCAGTATTTT.

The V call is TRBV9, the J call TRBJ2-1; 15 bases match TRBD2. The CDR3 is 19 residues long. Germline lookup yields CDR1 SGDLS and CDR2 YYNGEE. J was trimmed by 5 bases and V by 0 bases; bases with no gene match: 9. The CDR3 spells CASSVGGLAGGITNNEQFF. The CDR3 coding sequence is TGTGCCAGCAGCGTAGGAGGACTAGCGGGGGGGATTACTAACAATGAGCAGTTCTTC.

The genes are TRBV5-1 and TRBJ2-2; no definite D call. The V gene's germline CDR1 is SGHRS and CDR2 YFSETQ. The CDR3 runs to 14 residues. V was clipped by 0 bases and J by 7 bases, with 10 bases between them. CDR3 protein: CASSLESEDGELFF. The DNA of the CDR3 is TGCGCCAGCAGCTTGGAAAGCGAGGACGGGGAGCTGTTTTTT.

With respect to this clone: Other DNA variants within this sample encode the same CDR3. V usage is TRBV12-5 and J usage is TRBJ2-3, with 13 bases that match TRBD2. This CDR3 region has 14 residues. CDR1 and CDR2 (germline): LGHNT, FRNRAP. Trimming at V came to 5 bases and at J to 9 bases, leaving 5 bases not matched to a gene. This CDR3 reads CASGLGLAGDTQYF. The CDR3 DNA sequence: TGTGCTAGTGGTCTCGGACTAGCGGGAGACACGCAGTATTTT.

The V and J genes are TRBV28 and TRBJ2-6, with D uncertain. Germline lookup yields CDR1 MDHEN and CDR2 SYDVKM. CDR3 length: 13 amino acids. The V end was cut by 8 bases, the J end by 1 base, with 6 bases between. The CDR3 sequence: CASVESGANVLTF. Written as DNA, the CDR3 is TGTGCCAGCGTAGAATCTGGGGCCAACGTCCTGACTTTC.